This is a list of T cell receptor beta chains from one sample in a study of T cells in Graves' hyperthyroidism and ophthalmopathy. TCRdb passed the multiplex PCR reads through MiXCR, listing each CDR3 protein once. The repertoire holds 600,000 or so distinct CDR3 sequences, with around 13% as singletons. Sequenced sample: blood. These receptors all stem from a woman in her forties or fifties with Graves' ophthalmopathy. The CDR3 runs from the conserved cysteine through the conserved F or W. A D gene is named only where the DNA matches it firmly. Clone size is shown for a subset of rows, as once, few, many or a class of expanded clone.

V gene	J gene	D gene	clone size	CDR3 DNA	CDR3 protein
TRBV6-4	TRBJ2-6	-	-	TGTGCCAGCAGTGAATGGGGGCCGGGGGCCAACGTCCTGACTTTC	CASSEWGPGANVLTF
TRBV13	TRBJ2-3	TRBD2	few	TGTGCCAGCACCTTACTTCAAGCGGGAAGGGACCTTGGGGCAGATACGCAGTATTTT	CASTLLQAGRDLGADTQYF
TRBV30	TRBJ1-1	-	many	TGTGCCTGGATTGATTCAGGAATGAACACTGAAGCTTTCTTT	CAWIDSGMNTEAFF
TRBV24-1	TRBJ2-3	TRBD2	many	TGTGCCACCAGTGATTTGTCCGGGGGACTAGCGGGACTCACAGATACGCAGTATTTT	CATSDLSGGLAGLTDTQYF
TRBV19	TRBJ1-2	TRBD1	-	TGTGCCAGTAGTCCACCAGCCGGGACAGGGCTCGGCTACACCTTC	CASSPPAGTGLGYTF
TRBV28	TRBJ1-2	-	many	TGTGCCAGCAGTTTATTGCGGGAAGCTAACTATGGCTACACCTTC	CASSLLREANYGYTF
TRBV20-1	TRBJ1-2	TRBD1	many	TGCAGTGTTGTCTCTGGACAGGCGTCTAACTATGGCTACACCTTC	CSVVSGQASNYGYTF
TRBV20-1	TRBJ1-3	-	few	TGCGGGGCCAGGATGGCTGGAAACACCATATATTTT	CGARMAGNTIYF
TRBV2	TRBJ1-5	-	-	TGTGCCAGCAGTGAAAGAGGGGAGATTCAGCCCCAGCATTTT	CASSERGEIQPQHF
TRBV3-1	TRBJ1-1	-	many	TGTGCCAGCAGCCAAGGGGCCGGACGTCAAAAATTTGAAGCTTTCTTT	CASSQGAGRQKFEAFF
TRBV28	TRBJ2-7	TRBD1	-	TGTGCCAGCAGGTCGGGACAGAGCGCCTACGAGCAGTACTTC	CASRSGQSAYEQYF
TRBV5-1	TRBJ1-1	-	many	TGCGCCAGCAGTGACGGAAAGAACACTGAAGCTTTCTTT	CASSDGKNTEAFF
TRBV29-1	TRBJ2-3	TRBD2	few	TGCAGCGTTTCTAGCGGGGGCACAGATACGCAGTATTTT	CSVSSGGTDTQYF
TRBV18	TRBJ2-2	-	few	TGTGCCAGCTCACCTAGACTAGACCACACCGGGGAGCTGTTTTTT	CASSPRLDHTGELFF
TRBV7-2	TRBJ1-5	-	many	TGTGCCAGCAGCTTCTTGGGAAGGGGCAATCAGCCCCAGCATTTT	CASSFLGRGNQPQHF
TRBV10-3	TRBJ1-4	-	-	TGTGCCATCAGTTACACAGGGTTGGATCCGGATGAAAAACTGTTTTTT	CAISYTGLDPDEKLFF
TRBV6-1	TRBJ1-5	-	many	TGTGCCAGCCGATCAGCGGTGGGGAGCAATCAGCCCCAGCATTTT	CASRSAVGSNQPQHF
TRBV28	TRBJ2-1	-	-	TGTGCCAGCAGTTTATGGGGTGCGGGGAAGAGTGAGCAGTTCTTC	CASSLWGAGKSEQFF
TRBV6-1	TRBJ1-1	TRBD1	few	TGTGCCAGCAGTGAAGGGGAAAGGGGGCATGATGAAGCTTTCTTT	CASSEGERGHDEAFF
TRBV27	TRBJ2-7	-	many	TGTGCCAGCAGTTTTAGGGGGTTCTACGAGCAGTACTTC	CASSFRGFYEQYF
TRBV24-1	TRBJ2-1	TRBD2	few	TGTGCCACCAGTGAGCCCAGCGGGAGGCGGCAATACAATGAGCAGTTCTTC	CATSEPSGRRQYNEQFF
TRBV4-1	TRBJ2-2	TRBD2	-	TGCGCCAGCAGCCTTAAACCGGGACTAGCGAACACCGGGGAGCTGTTTTTT	CASSLKPGLANTGELFF
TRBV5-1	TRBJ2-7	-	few	TGCGCCAGCAGACGGGAAGGGGTTGGCGAGCAGTACTTC	CASRREGVGEQYF
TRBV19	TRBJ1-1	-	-	-	CASILAGREAFF
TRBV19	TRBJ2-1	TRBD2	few	TGTGCCAGTAGCGATGTTCTAGCGGCTTCCTCCTACAATGAGCAGTTCTTC	CASSDVLAASSYNEQFF
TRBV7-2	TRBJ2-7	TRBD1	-	TGTGCCAGCAGCTTAGAACAGGGGAATAGCTACGAGCAGTACTTC	CASSLEQGNSYEQYF
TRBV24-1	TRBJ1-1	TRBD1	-	TGTGCCACCAGTGAGACAGGGGGCCGGGAAGCTTTCTTT	CATSETGGREAFF
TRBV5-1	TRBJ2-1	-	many	TGCGCCAGCAGCTTGGAGGGTAGGTCTCTAGGTGAGCAGTTCTTC	CASSLEGRSLGEQFF
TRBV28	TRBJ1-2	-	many	TGTGCCAGCAGTTTCGCACAGATCTATGGCTACACCTTC	CASSFAQIYGYTF
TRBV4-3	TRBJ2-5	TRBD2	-	TGCGCCAGCAGCCAAAGACTAGCGGGAGGACCTCAAGAGACCCAGTACTTC	CASSQRLAGGPQETQYF
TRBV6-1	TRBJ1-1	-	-	TGTGCCAGCAGTGCGGTCTACAGGGATTACACTGAAGCTTTCTTT	CASSAVYRDYTEAFF
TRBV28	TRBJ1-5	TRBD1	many	TGTGCCAGCAGTAACAGGGGTGGCCAGCCCCAGCATTTT	CASSNRGGQPQHF
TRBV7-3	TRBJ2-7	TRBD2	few	TGTGCCAGCAGCCGAGGTAGCGGGGAAGAGCAGTACTTC	CASSRGSGEEQYF
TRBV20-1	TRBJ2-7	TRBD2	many	TGCAGTGCTGAGGGACTAGCGTGGGGAACCTACGAGCAGTACTTC	CSAEGLAWGTYEQYF
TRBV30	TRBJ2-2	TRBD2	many	TGTGCCTGGAGTCGACTAGCGGGGATCACCGGGGAGCTGTTTTTT	CAWSRLAGITGELFF
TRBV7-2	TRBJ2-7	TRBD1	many	TGTGCCAACAGCTTCCGGACAGGGGGCCACGAGCAGTACTTC	CANSFRTGGHEQYF
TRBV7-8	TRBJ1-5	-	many	TGTGCCAGCAGCTTAGCGGCGGGGATGGGCAATCAGCCCCAGCATTTT	CASSLAAGMGNQPQHF
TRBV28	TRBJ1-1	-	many	TGTGCCAGCAGCCGCGGGGGCGCAGTTGTATATCCCTCGAACACTGAAGCTTTCTTT	CASSRGGAVVYPSNTEAFF
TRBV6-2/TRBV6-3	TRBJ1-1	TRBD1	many	TGTGCCAGCACCCACAGGGGAAAGCACACTGAAGCTTTCTTT	CASTHRGKHTEAFF
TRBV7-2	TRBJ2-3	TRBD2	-	TGTGCCAGCAGTCTGACTAGCGGGAGAGACCCAGATACGCAGTATTTT	CASSLTSGRDPDTQYF
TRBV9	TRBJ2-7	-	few	TGTGCCAGCAGCGTAGTCCCGCTCCGGGAGCAGTACTTC	CASSVVPLREQYF